A single T cell receptor (beta chain) is shown here with its context. The antigen remains unidentified. This record belongs to a study of cytomegalovirus exposure and HLA in healthy donors. The study's findings and limits: It was found in a later analysis that first-cohort TCR clusters tended to co-occur in the 120 validation repertoires. Researchers counted some 150 TCR beta chains as cytomegalovirus-associated. Researchers reported that a few CMV-associated chains were confirmed in vitro as CMV antigen-specific. Most observed TCR sequences were rare, whereas some public TCRs were detected in many donors.

Repertoires were generated with immunoSEQ multiplex PCR, while TCRdb's copy carries only in-frame clones and drops some. The sample includes roughly 220,000 clones, around nine tenths of them seen just once. Germline CDR1 reads MNHEY; CDR2 reads SMNVEV (reference sequence). J lost 2 bases, V lost 9 bases, and 4 bases had no gene match. CDR3 length: 14 residues. Sequenced input: PBMCs. The source of this sequence is a woman between 18 and 30 years old in good health and CMV-seronegative. The rearrangement joins TRBV27 to TRBJ1-5, with 10 bases fitting TRBD1. As DNA, the CDR3 is TGTGCCAGTTCAGGACAGGGGGGCAATCAGCCCCAGCATTTT. Its translation: CASSGQGGNQPQHF.